Below, one T cell receptor beta chain is given with its context. CDR3 length: 14 amino acids. CDR1 and CDR2 from the germline V gene are LGHNA and YSLEER. Trimming left V 1 base short and J 6 bases short, with 10 bases between. This entry comes from a study of graft-versus-host responses after intestinal transplantation. Study at large: The recipients all started with anti-thymocyte globulin induction and then took tacrolimus and steroids for around 3 years.

Sequenced by immunoSEQ multiplex PCR; TCRdb stores in-frame clones only, minus some. The table has approximately 60,000 clones, around nine tenths seen once. The receptor was derived from a human patient who received an intestinal transplant, so some T cells may come from the graft donor. The sequences come from PBMCs, collected 26 days after transplant. V and J are TRBV4-3 and TRBJ2-1; a weak D match, TRBD2 (6 bases). The CDR3 nucleotides are TGCGCCAGCAGCCAAGGAGGGGACTTCAATGAGCAGTTCTTC. Protein: CASSQGGDFNEQFF.